This record covers a single T cell receptor beta chain. Its antigen remains unidentified. TCRdb re-called the 5' RACE reads and gives one entry per CDR3 protein, without DNA. In all, the sample yields 300,000 to 500,000 distinct CDR3 sequences. CDR1 is SQVTM, CDR2 ANQGSEA, per germline. The CDR3 totals 16 residues. These data come from a study of T cells expressing NK-cell markers. Study details: Researchers got TCR beta repertoires out of sorted CD3+CD56+NKG2C+, CD3+CD56+NKG2C- and CD3+CD56-NKG2C+ T cells. With respect to HCMV, most of the eight sequenced donors were seropositive, and one was seronegative.

The study's findings and limits: Nothing established the HCMV specificity of expanded NKG2C+ T cell clones. Among a few donors, these clonotypes also ranked first in the CD3+CD56-NKG2C+ fraction.

The chain recombines TRBV29-1 with TRBJ2-3; with no DNA, the TCRdb D assignment of TRBD1 cannot be verified. The sequenced material came from blood T cells: a sorted CD56 or NKG2C T cell subset, CD4+ or CD8+ T cells, or bulk PBMC T cells (not recorded which). The TCR sequence derives from a woman aged 45-65 years in good health. The CDR3 protein is CSVALYEGASTDTQYF.